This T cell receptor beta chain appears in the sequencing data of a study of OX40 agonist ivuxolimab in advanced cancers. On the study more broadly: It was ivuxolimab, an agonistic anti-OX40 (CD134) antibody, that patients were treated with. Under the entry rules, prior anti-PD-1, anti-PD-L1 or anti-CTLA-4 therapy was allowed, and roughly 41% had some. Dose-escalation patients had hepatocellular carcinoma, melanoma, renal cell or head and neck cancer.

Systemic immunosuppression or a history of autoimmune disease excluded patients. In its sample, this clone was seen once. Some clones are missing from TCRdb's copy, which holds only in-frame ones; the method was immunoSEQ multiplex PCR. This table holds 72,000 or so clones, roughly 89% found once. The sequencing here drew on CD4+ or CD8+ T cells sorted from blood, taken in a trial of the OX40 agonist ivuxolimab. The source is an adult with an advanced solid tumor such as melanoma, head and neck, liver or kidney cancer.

The CDR3 spells CATSREGGVYNEQFF. CDR3 sequence (DNA): TGTGCCACCAGCAGGGAGGGGGGGGTTTACAATGAGCAGTTCTTC. The chain couples TRBV15 to TRBJ2-1; D may be TRBD2 (7 bases). Germline loops: CDR1 LNHNV, CDR2 YYDKDF (reference sequence). With 3 bases removed from V and 4 bases from J, the gap between germline ends came to 13 bases. CDR3 length: 15 residues.